Listed here are 26 T cell receptor beta chains from one sample, sequenced in a study of Tregs in tolerant kidney transplant recipients. Libraries were prepared by immunoSEQ multiplex PCR; TCRdb keeps only in-frame clonotypes and omits some of them. The sample shows 110,000 or so clones, 90% of them seen only once. The sample consisted of CD4+ T cells from blood, taken before the transplant. The receptors shown here come from a human donor who received a combined kidney and bone marrow transplant.

The rearrangement links TRBV28 to TRBJ2-3; 8 bases are shared with TRBD2. CDR1 is MDHEN, CDR2 SYDVKM, per germline. Trimming took 7 bases from V and 5 from J; bases not matched to a gene: 5. The CDR3 extends over 13 amino acids. Written as DNA, the CDR3 is TGTGCCAGCAAGGGCGGGGGGATAGATACGCAGTATTTT. This encodes CASKGGGIDTQYF.

This chain joins TRBV5-1 and TRBJ1-1; possible D gene TRBD1, 6 bases. Germline V CDR1 and CDR2: SGHRS, YFSETQ. V was shortened by 1 base and J by 2 bases, with 12 bases between the two germline ends. This CDR3 comprises 15 residues. The CDR3 reads CASSLSGQYNTEAFF. As DNA, the CDR3 is TGCGCCAGCAGCTTGAGCGGACAGTACAACACTGAAGCTTTCTTT.

The chain joins TRBV11-2 to TRBJ2-7; D possibly corresponds to TRBD2 (6 bases). The ends were cut back, 5 bases at V and 3 bases at J, with 14 bases in the middle. Germline assignment: CDR1 SGHAT and CDR2 FQNNGV. CDR3 length: 14 amino acids. CDR3: CASSGGLKIYEQYF. The CDR3 DNA sequence: TGTGCCAGCAGCGGGGGACTGAAGATCTACGAGCAGTACTTC. Supplemented by reference TRBV11-2 and TRBJ2-7, the full variable domain reads EAGVAQSPRYKIIEKRQSVAFWCNPISGHATLYWYQQILGQGPKLLIQFQNNGVVDDSQLPKDRFSAERLKGVDSTLKIQPAKLEDSAVYLCASSGGLKIYEQYFGPGTRLTVT.

The genes are TRBV9 and TRBJ2-5, with 8 bases matching TRBD1. The V gene end was trimmed by 0 bases and the J gene end by 4 bases; junction bases not matched to a gene: 8. The CDR3 loop spans 16 amino acids. Looked up from germline, CDR1 is SGDLS and CDR2 is YYNGEE. The CDR3, as DNA: TGTGCCAGCAGCGTAGGGGCGGGGACAGGAATAGAGACCCAGTACTTC. This gives the protein CASSVGAGTGIETQYF.

This clone was found once. The chain joins TRBV4-3 to TRBJ1-1; D is unclear. Trimming removed 0 bases from V and 3 bases from J, with 11 bases in between. The CDR3 has 15 residues. CDR1 and CDR2 (germline): LGHNA, YSLEER. The CDR3 coding sequence is TGCGCCAGCAGCCAAGATGGCGGGAGAGACACTGAAGCTTTCTTT. It encodes CASSQDGGRDTEAFF.

The chain links TRBV5-4 to TRBJ2-7, with 7 bases fitting TRBD1. Germline CDR1 reads SGHNT; CDR2 reads YYREEE (reference sequence). Unmatched junction bases numbered 12, after V lost 3 bases and J lost 0 bases. The CDR3 is 17 amino acids. The CDR3 DNA follows: TGTGCCAGCAGCTCCTGGGACAGCCTAGAGAGCTCCTACGAGCAGTACTTC. It is translated as CASSSWDSLESSYEQYF.

This chain links TRBV28 with TRBJ2-7; 7 bases fit TRBD1. The V segment lost 3 bases and the J segment 0 bases; nucleotides outside the gene matches: 5. CDR3 length: 15 residues. CDR1 MDHEN and CDR2 SYDVKM come from the germline V gene. In DNA, the CDR3 is TGTGCCAGCAGTTTCTGGGACAGAAGCTCCTACGAGCAGTACTTC. It codes for CASSFWDRSSYEQYF.

The V call is TRBV19, the J call TRBJ2-7, with TRBD1 matching 8 bases. Germline-derived CDR1 and CDR2 are LNHDA and SQIVND (reference sequence). This CDR3 spans 13 amino acids. V lost 6 bases and J lost 3; bases outside the gene matches: 4. The CDR3 is CASRRQGSYEQYF. The CDR3 DNA sequence: TGTGCCAGTAGACGACAGGGGAGCTACGAGCAGTACTTC.

This chain connects TRBV11-2 to TRBJ2-6, with 10 bases lining up with TRBD1. V shed 3 bases and J 0 bases; nucleotides not matched to a gene: 8. Germline lookup yields CDR1 SGHAT and CDR2 FQNNGV. The CDR3 loop spans 19 amino acids. The CDR3 loop is CASSLIRDRGISGANVLTF. CDR3 bases: TGTGCCAGCAGCTTGATAAGGGACAGGGGAATCTCTGGGGCCAACGTCCTGACTTTC. The full variable domain, its missing parts supplied by reference TRBV11-2 and TRBJ2-6, is EAGVAQSPRYKIIEKRQSVAFWCNPISGHATLYWYQQILGQGPKLLIQFQNNGVVDDSQLPKDRFSAERLKGVDSTLKIQPAKLEDSAVYLCASSLIRDRGISGANVLTFGAGSRLTVL.

The chain combines TRBV28 with TRBJ2-7, with 7 positions matching TRBD2. The CDR3 loop spans 16 amino acids. CDR1 is MDHEN, CDR2 SYDVKM, per germline. V was clipped by 3 bases and J by 2 bases; unmatched bases: 10. The CDR3 nucleotides are TGTGCCAGCAGTTTCAGGGACTACCGAACCGCCTACGAGCAGTACTTC. It yields the protein CASSFRDYRTAYEQYF. Full variable domain (outside the CDR3, taken from reference TRBV28 and TRBJ2-7): DVKVTQSSRYLVKRTGEKVFLECVQDMDHENMFWYRQDPGLGLRLIYFSYDVKMKEKGDIPEGYSVSREKKERFSLILESASTNQTSMYLCASSFRDYRTAYEQYFGPGTRLTVT.

The J gene is TRBJ2-5, the V gene TRBV2; D is undetermined. V was cut by 7 bases and J by 1 base, with 7 bases left in between. Germline V gene lookup returns CDR1 SNHLY and CDR2 FYNNEI. This CDR3 comprises 12 residues. The CDR3 bases are TGTGCCAGCACGGCGGTCCAAGAGACCCAGTACTTC. As protein: CASTAVQETQYF.

The chain uses TRBV7-9 and TRBJ1-4, with 7 bases identical to TRBD1. J lost 8 bases, V lost 6 bases, and 9 bases had no gene match. CDR3 length: 14 residues. Germline assignment: CDR1 SEHNR and CDR2 FQNEAQ (reference sequence). In DNA form, the CDR3 reads TGTGCCAGCAGACTTCCTACAGGGGACGAAAAACTGTTTTTT. This gives the protein CASRLPTGDEKLFF.

V and J are TRBV19 and TRBJ2-5; tentative D call: TRBD2 (5 bases). With 5 bases removed from V and 5 bases from J, the gap between germline ends came to 12 bases. Germline values: CDR1 LNHDA, CDR2 SQIVND (reference sequence). The CDR3 consists of 13 residues. Here the CDR3 reads CASSPSRGETQYF. For the CDR3, the DNA is TGTGCCAGTAGTCCTTCCCGCGGGGAGACCCAGTACTTC.

The J gene is TRBJ1-2, the V gene TRBV14, with TRBD1 matching over 8 bases. The CDR3 is 17 amino acids. Germline V lookup: CDR1 SGHDN, CDR2 FVKESK. The junction had 14 bases not matched to a gene; V was cut back by 0 bases and J by 8 bases. The CDR3 sequence: CASSQDAFQGAREGYTF. In nucleotides, the CDR3 is TGTGCCAGCAGCCAAGACGCCTTTCAGGGGGCACGGGAGGGCTACACCTTC.

The chain is built from TRBV6-5 and TRBJ2-1; the D gene is possibly TRBD1 (5 bases). The V and J ends lost 8 bases and 4 bases respectively, with 12 bases between them. The germline CDR1 and CDR2 sequences are MNHEY and SVGAGI. This CDR3 region has 13 residues. The CDR3, as DNA: TGTGCCAGCTCTAGGGGTTTTTACAATGAGCAGTTCTTC. Amino acid sequence: CASSRGFYNEQFF.

The rearrangement joins TRBV28 to TRBJ1-2; the match to TRBD1 covers 7 bases. CDR1 and CDR2 from the germline V gene are MDHEN and SYDVKM. V shed 5 bases, J shed 3 bases, and the junction held 3 bases outside the gene matches. This CDR3 is built from 13 residues. The CDR3 spells CASSRDRDYGYTF. The CDR3 nucleotides are TGTGCCAGCAGTAGAGACAGGGACTATGGCTACACCTTC.

The V call is TRBV19, the J call TRBJ2-1; 10 bases fit TRBD2. J gave up 6 bases and V 3 bases, and 5 bases lay outside the gene matches. CDR1 is LNHDA and CDR2 is SQIVND in the germline V gene (reference sequence). This CDR3 comprises 15 residues. The CDR3 region has the DNA TGTGCCAGTAGTATCCGACTAGCGGGCGGCAATGAGCAGTTCTTC. It is translated as CASSIRLAGGNEQFF.

The chain joins TRBV7-2 to TRBJ2-7; possible D gene TRBD1, 5 bases. The CDR3 is 14 residues long. The V and J ends lost 5 bases and 5 bases respectively, with 16 bases between them. CDR1 and CDR2 (germline): SGHTA, FQGNSA. The CDR3 spells CASSPQGFQDEQYF. The DNA of the CDR3 is TGTGCCAGCAGCCCTCAGGGATTTCAAGACGAGCAGTACTTC.

V gene TRBV6-5 combines with J gene TRBJ1-5; D might be TRBD1 (6 bases). Between the trimmed V and J ends, which lost 6 bases and 3 bases, there was a span of 12 bases. Germline V CDR1 and CDR2: MNHEY, SVGAGI. CDR3 length: 14 amino acids. This CDR3 is CASRPGTLNQPQHF. The CDR3 DNA reads TGTGCCAGCAGACCCGGGACACTCAATCAGCCCCAGCATTTT.

The rearrangement joins TRBV10-3 to TRBJ1-1; D is uncertain. V lost 2 bases to trimming and J lost 1 base, with 11 bases between them. Germline CDR1 is ENHRY and CDR2 is SYGVKD. This CDR3 contains 15 residues. CDR3 coding DNA: TGTGCCATCAGTGAGGCGAGAACCACGAACACTGAAGCTTTCTTT. This encodes CAISEARTTNTEAFF.

This clone was seen once. The chain uses TRBV10-3 and TRBJ2-5, with 8 bases that match TRBD1. The germline V gene encodes CDR1 ENHRY and CDR2 SYGVKD. This CDR3 is 14 amino acids long. J gave up 5 bases and V 6 bases, and 8 bases lay outside the gene matches. The CDR3 loop reads CAIRMDRDGETQYF. The CDR3 nucleotides read TGTGCCATCAGGATGGACAGGGACGGGGAGACCCAGTACTTC.

CDR3 amino acids: CASSEPGTGLEQYF. For the CDR3, the DNA is TGTGCCAGCAGTGAACCCGGGACAGGGCTCGAGCAGTACTTC. The chain combines TRBV2 with TRBJ2-7, with 9 positions matching TRBD1. V was clipped by 2 bases and J by 6 bases; unmatched bases: 5. The V gene's germline CDR1 is SNHLY and CDR2 FYNNEI. The CDR3 consists of 14 residues.

This sequence joins TRBV7-8 and TRBJ2-7; 12 nucleotides match TRBD1. Trimming removed 1 base from V and 4 bases from J; junction bases left unmatched: 11. Germline V gene lookup returns CDR1 SGHVS and CDR2 FQNEAQ. The CDR3 has 18 residues. DNA of the CDR3: TGTGCCAGCAGCTTAGAATTGTCCGGGACAGGGGGCTTTTACGAGCAGTACTTC. Its protein product is CASSLELSGTGGFYEQYF.

The chain links TRBV11-3 to TRBJ2-3; possible D gene TRBD2, 6 bases. V was clipped by 4 bases and J by 2 bases, with 10 bases between them. CDR1 and CDR2 from the germline V gene are SGHNT and YENEEA. This CDR3 contains 14 residues. CDR3 residues: CASSSRDFTDTQYF. The DNA for the CDR3 is TGTGCCAGCAGCTCAAGGGACTTCACAGATACGCAGTATTTT.

The chain uses TRBV19 and TRBJ2-6, with D uncertain. Per the germline V gene, CDR1 is LNHDA and CDR2 is SQIVND (reference sequence). With 5 bases removed from V and 0 bases from J, the gap between germline ends came to 17 bases. The CDR3 runs 18 residues. This CDR3 reads CASSPGLAGYSGANVLTF. In DNA, the CDR3 is TGTGCCAGTAGTCCCGGTCTGGCAGGTTACTCTGGGGCCAACGTCCTGACTTTC.

The count of this clone is one. The rearrangement uses TRBV5-6 and TRBJ2-3; 12 positions agree with TRBD1. V lost 3 bases and J lost 14; bases outside the gene matches: 16. The CDR3 has 16 residues. Germline V lookup: CDR1 SGHDT, CDR2 YYEEEE. For the CDR3, the DNA is TGTGCCAGCAGCTCCAAACGAGAAGGGACAGGGGGCGCCAGGTATTTT. Its protein is CASSSKREGTGGARYF. Complete variable domain (other parts from reference TRBV5-6 and TRBJ2-3): DAGVTQSPTHLIKTRGQQVTLRCSPKSGHDTVSWYQQALGQGPQFIFQYYEEEERQRGNFPDRFSGHQFPNYSSELNVNALLLGDSALYLCASSSKREGTGGARYFGPGTRLTVL.